This TCR beta chain comes out of a study of blood T cells in healthy people across ages. A second 7 to 11 cycle PCR used barcoded and J-beta primers. Each cDNA molecule, via a template-switch adaptor with 12 random nucleotides, was tagged. TCRdb analysed the 5' RACE reads with MiXCR anew, one entry per CDR3 protein. The sample consists of over a million distinct CDR3 sequences, approximately 59% of them appearing once. CDR3 length: 13 residues. Germline V gene data show CDR1 as LNHDA and CDR2 as SQIVND (reference sequence). Study outcomes and limitations: Older age went with lower TCR beta diversity per million T cells, in a roughly linear way. Naive and antigen-experienced cells were not separated, limiting conclusive comparison.

A word on this clonotype: What it binds is unknown. Possible read error: a much larger clone is one base away.

The TCR originated in a man younger than 35 in good health. The rearrangement joins TRBV19 to TRBJ2-7; no firm D call. Sequencing used blood. CDR3 coding DNA: TGTGCCGGTAGTATTAGGAGCACCTACGAGCAGTACTTC. It specifies CAGSIRSTYEQYF.